Listed below are T cell receptor beta chains from one sample, sequenced in a study of identical twins. In TCRdb, the 5' RACE reads were re-called with MiXCR into one record per CDR3 protein. The table lists approximately 670,000 distinct CDR3 sequences, 5.5% to 6.5% of them singletons. Specimen: naive T cells sorted from blood. The origin of the receptors is a man between 18 and 35 years old in good health. CDR3s include the opening cysteine and the closing phenylalanine or tryptophan. Size is stated for part of the rows, as once, few or many counts, or as a class when the clone is expanded.

v_gene	abundance	CDR3aa
TRBV27	NA	CASSPTGGGQIETQYF
TRBV7-9	many	CASSPTEPGLGEQFF
TRBV4-1	NA	CASSQNGRAEAFF
TRBV11-2	few	CASSLDVGWGNEQFF
TRBV4-2	many	CASSPQTDTGELFF
TRBV25-1	NA	CASSEWARDRVNEQFF
TRBV5-1	many	CASSTGGSDTGELFF
TRBV5-1	few	CASSFPGGTGVGNEQFF
TRBV11-1	many	CASSLGGLAGSSYNEQFF
TRBV7-8	NA	CASSPRTGENEKLFF
TRBV2	NA	CASGGLAGGNEQFF
TRBV5-6	NA	CASSPGLSEDYEQYF
TRBV24-1	many	CATSDLTGGYGYTF
TRBV20-1	NA	CSARAGIGDEQYF
TRBV7-9	many	CASSSVQGAGDTQYF
TRBV7-2	few	CASSLTDRAGANVLTF
TRBV7-6	NA	CASSFTDAGDEQFF
TRBV4-3	few	CASSPSASTETQYF
TRBV6-1	NA	CASSFRQGHEQYF
TRBV10-1	many	CASSRLAGAQETQYF
TRBV6-2/TRBV6-3	few	CASTLAGGYEQYF
TRBV12-3/TRBV12-4	many	CASSFQGRMGLAASVETQYF
TRBV7-2	many	CASSLVGGTNYGYTF
TRBV29-1	many	CSVGGQGHRSSEGYTF